This paragraph reports one T cell receptor (beta chain). As yet, its antigen is unknown. Clones were sequenced by immunoSEQ multiplex PCR, and TCRdb holds only the in-frame ones, with some missing. The sample has hundreds of thousands of clones, around 95% seen once; the top ten hold around 0.11%. Terminally differentiated effector memory CD45RA+ cells were excluded from the naive CD8 cells, which were CD45RO-negative and positively selected for CCR7. All of the donors resided in Nashville, Tennessee, and each was a Caucasian adult. This sample was included in a study of shared clonotypes between healthy human individuals. Study results and caveats: The study found roughly 5% of naive CD4 clonotypes shared across several donors. Memory subsets generally showed lower estimated richness than naive subsets.

Germline lookup yields CDR1 MNHEY and CDR2 SVGAGI. The ends were cut back, 0 bases at V and 5 bases at J, with 10 bases in the middle. The CDR3 is made up of 14 amino acids. The genes are TRBV6-5 and TRBJ1-2; D perhaps matches TRBD1 (5 bases). Material for sequencing was naive CD8+ T cells sorted from blood. The receptor comes from a woman in her thirties in good health. The CDR3 sequence: CASSYSGGLYGYTF. CDR3 sequence (DNA): TGTGCCAGCAGTTACTCGGGGGGACTTTATGGCTACACCTTC.